This TCR beta chain came from a study of T cell responses to AZD1222 COVID-19 vaccine. Overall study results and limits: Spike as a whole was targeted by vaccine-associated CD4 TCRs, dominant at 160-218 and 743-854. Clonal diversity may have been underestimated, and the donors were mostly white British, with more females than males.

The CDR3 has 16 residues. V lost 4 bases and J lost 2; bases outside the gene matches: 9. Germline assignment: CDR1 SGHKS and CDR2 YYEKEE (reference sequence). As concerns this clone: The antigen remains undetermined.

This table comes from immunoSEQ multiplex PCR, and its TCRdb copy is limited to in-frame clones, with some not included. The table shows 90,000 to 150,000 clones, with around nine tenths occurring only once. The sequence was obtained from an adult who received the AZD1222 COVID-19 vaccine. The genes are TRBV5-5 and TRBJ2-3; TRBD2 agrees at 8 bases. The source material was peripheral blood, sampled 28 days after the second AZD1222 dose. CDR3 loop: CASSIPSGLFTDTQYF. The CDR3 DNA is TGTGCCAGCAGCATACCTAGCGGGCTATTCACAGATACGCAGTATTTT.